The 27 T cell receptor beta chains below come from one sample, sequenced in a study of PD-1 blockade in classical Hodgkin lymphoma (dated by TCRdb to the early 2020s). The library came from the immunoSEQ multiplex PCR assay. Sourced from immuneACCESS, this table was stored by TCRdb with only in-frame sequences that have V and J called. A share of the clones is absent; for the studies checked, an unresolved V gene accounts for under half, and the remainder has no known explanation. A total of 2,500 to 3,500 clones appear in this sample, roughly 60% of them only once. The ten biggest clones cover 30% to 40% of the sample. Interpreted using the paper, the time point label stands for: cycle 1 day 1 (C1D1), immediately before nivolumab initiation. All trial patients had relapsed after autologous stem cell transplantation, with cohorts A, B and C differing in prior brentuximab vedotin exposure. CD8+ T cells were purified from thawed PBMCs by magnetic negative selection with a Miltenyi CD8+ T cell isolation kit.

Sequencing used CD8+ T cells from blood, obtained at baseline. The receptors come from a human donor with classical Hodgkin lymphoma.

The table lists this clone with a count of one. The chain recombines TRBV27 with TRBJ1-1; weak D call: TRBD1 (5 bases). In germline, CDR1 is MNHEY, CDR2 SMNVEV (reference sequence). Trimming shortened V by 4 bases and J by 4 bases, and 13 bases separated the two germline ends. This CDR3 is built from 14 residues. CDR3 loop: CASSSRGVFTEAFF. In nucleotides, the CDR3 is TGTGCCAGCAGTTCACGGGGGGTTTTCACTGAAGCTTTCTTT.

This chain connects TRBV7-9 to TRBJ2-5; D is unresolved. V dropped 2 bases and J dropped 1 base, with 17 bases sitting between them. Germline CDR1 and CDR2: SEHNR and FQNEAQ (reference sequence). The CDR3 spans 17 residues. The CDR3 spells CASSLSATIVGQETQYF. CDR3 DNA: TGTGCCAGCAGCTTATCGGCCACGATAGTGGGCCAAGAGACCCAGTACTTC.

In this sample, this clone turned up once. The chain recombines TRBV6-1 with TRBJ1-4; D unresolved. Germline values: CDR1 MNHNS, CDR2 SASEGT. This CDR3 comprises 15 residues. V lost 8 bases and J 0 bases, leaving 13 bases between the germline ends. The CDR3 nucleotides are TGTGCCAGCGGGTGGCAGGCCGCAACTAATGAAAAACTGTTTTTT. Residues: CASGWQAATNEKLFF.

V gene TRBV27 combines with J gene TRBJ2-3; TRBD1 is a possible D gene (6 bases). The CDR3 is 17 residues long. V was trimmed by 6 bases and J by 5 bases, leaving 24 bases between them. The germline gives CDR1 MNHEY, CDR2 SMNVEV (reference sequence). The DNA for the CDR3 is TGTGCCAGCAGGCGACCGGGACACGTCATTGAGGTAGATACGCAGTATTTT. Amino acids: CASRRPGHVIEVDTQYF.

This clone was seen a few times. The rearrangement uses TRBV4-2 and TRBJ2-7; TRBD2 matches at 10 bases. Trimming took 1 base from V and 4 from J; bases not matched to a gene: 4. This CDR3 comprises 15 residues. CDR1 LGHNA and CDR2 YNFKEQ come from the germline V gene. The CDR3 protein is CASSQAASGSYEQYF. The CDR3 region has the DNA TGTGCCAGCAGCCAAGCGGCTAGCGGGAGTTACGAGCAGTACTTC.

The chain has TRBV7-6 and TRBJ2-1, with 13 bases fitting TRBD2. This CDR3 contains 15 residues. The germline CDR1 and CDR2 sequences are SGHVS and FNYEAQ. The trim removed 1 base at V and 6 bases at J, leaving 0 bases unmatched. CDR3 nucleotides: TGTGCCAGCAGCTTAGGGACTAGCGGGAGCAATGAGCAGTTCTTC. Amino acid sequence: CASSLGTSGSNEQFF.

The table lists this clone with a few counts. The chain combines TRBV7-9 with TRBJ2-7; TRBD2 aligns across 9 bases. Trimming at V came to 1 base and at J to 5 bases, leaving 9 bases not matched to a gene. The germline V gene encodes CDR1 SEHNR and CDR2 FQNEAQ (reference sequence). The CDR3 is 16 amino acids. The CDR3 is CASSLGFSGSYDEQYF. The CDR3, as DNA: TGTGCCAGCAGCTTAGGTTTTAGCGGGAGTTACGACGAGCAGTACTTC. Supplemented by reference TRBV7-9 and TRBJ2-7, the full variable domain reads DTGVSQNPRHKITKRGQNVTFRCDPISEHNRLYWYRQTLGQGPEFLTYFQNEAQLEKSRLLSDRFSAERPKGSFSTLEIQRTEQGDSAMYLCASSLGFSGSYDEQYFGPGTRLTVT.

The chain recombines TRBV7-7 with TRBJ2-7, with 9 nucleotides matching TRBD1. Germline-derived CDR1 and CDR2 are SSHAT and FNYEAQ (reference sequence). The V and J ends lost 6 bases and 3 bases, in that order; junction bases with no gene match: 9. The CDR3 sequence is 15 residues long. This chain's CDR3 is CASSQGQGRGYEQYF. The CDR3 nucleotides read TGTGCCAGCAGTCAGGGACAGGGCCGAGGCTACGAGCAGTACTTC.

This clone was counted only a few times. This chain connects TRBV14 to TRBJ2-2, with 7 bases lining up with TRBD2. CDR3 size: 16 residues. The junction had 5 bases not matched to a gene; V was cut back by 1 base and J by 3 bases. CDR1 is SGHDN and CDR2 is FVKESK in the germline V gene. The CDR3 DNA follows: TGTGCCAGCAGCCAAGGGGCTAGCGGACACACCGGGGAGCTGTTTTTT. Translating it yields CASSQGASGHTGELFF.

The rearrangement joins TRBV5-4 to TRBJ2-7; D may be TRBD2 (5 bases). Germline V gene sequence: CDR1 SGHNT, CDR2 YYREEE (reference sequence). The CDR3 is 15 residues long. Between the trimmed V and J ends, which lost 0 bases and 7 bases, there was a span of 17 bases. The CDR3 loop is CASSLGPSSLEEQYF. In nucleotides, the CDR3 is TGTGCCAGCAGCTTGGGGCCTAGCTCTCTGGAAGAGCAGTACTTC.

The chain has TRBV6-5 and TRBJ2-2, with no clear D. V lost 8 bases to trimming and J lost 5 bases, with 6 bases between them. There are 11 residues in the CDR3. Germline CDR1 and CDR2: MNHEY and SVGAGI. The CDR3 loop reads CASLLTGELFF. CDR3 in DNA: TGTGCCAGCCTTCTGACCGGGGAGCTGTTTTTT.

The table lists this clone with a few counts. The rearrangement links TRBV4-1 to TRBJ2-7; 13 bases line up with TRBD2. Germline trimming cut 1 base from V and 3 bases from J; bases unmatched to any gene: 0. CDR1 and CDR2 (germline): MGHRA, YSYEKL. The CDR3 has 15 residues. CDR3 amino acids: CASSQGTSGGYEQYF. The CDR3, as DNA: TGCGCCAGCAGCCAAGGGACTAGCGGGGGCTACGAGCAGTACTTC.

This clone came up a few times. The chain has TRBV30 and TRBJ2-5; D gene unclear. This CDR3 is built from 12 residues. Trimming cost V 4 bases and J 5 bases, with 11 bases left between them. CDR1 and CDR2 from the germline V gene are GTSNPN and SVGIG (reference sequence). In DNA, the CDR3 is TGTGCCTGGAAGGAGCCTGGGGAGACCCAGTACTTC. Its translation is CAWKEPGETQYF.

The V and J genes are TRBV11-1 and TRBJ2-7; 8 bases map to TRBD1. Losses at the gene ends were 5 bases for V and 6 bases for J; bases not matched to a gene: 9. The germline V gene has CDR1 SGHAT and CDR2 FQDESV (reference sequence). The CDR3 loop spans 14 amino acids. CDR3 sequence: CASSRTGNSREQYF. The CDR3 DNA is TGTGCCAGCAGCCGGACAGGGAATTCGCGCGAGCAGTACTTC.

The V call is TRBV11-3, the J call TRBJ2-1; 10 nucleotides agree with TRBD2. Germline CDR1 SGHNT, CDR2 YENEEA. The CDR3 consists of 19 residues. Trimming cost V 3 bases and J 3 bases; bases outside gene matches: 14. This CDR3 reads CASSFSLARAGGHYNEQFF. DNA for the CDR3: TGTGCCAGCAGCTTCTCCCTGGCTCGAGCGGGAGGGCACTACAATGAGCAGTTCTTC.

This CDR3 reads CASYTGELFF. The CDR3 nucleotides are TGTGCCAGTTATACCGGGGAGCTGTTTTTT. The genes are TRBV6-5 and TRBJ2-2; D remains unclear. This CDR3 has 10 amino acids. The germline gives CDR1 MNHEY, CDR2 SVGAGI. V was cut by 9 bases and J by 5 bases, with 4 bases left in between.

In its sample, this clone was seen a few times. The chain uses TRBV1 and TRBJ2-7. TRBV1 represents a pseudogene. The CDR3 runs to 14 residues. CDR3 residues: CTSSMGRAPYEQYF. The CDR3 DNA reads as TGCACCAGCAGCATGGGGCGGGCCCCCTACGAGCAGTACTTC.

The V and J genes are TRBV11-2 and TRBJ2-2, with a weak D call TRBD2 (5 bases). CDR1 SGHAT and CDR2 FQNNGV come from the germline V gene. The CDR3 consists of 13 residues. Trimming stripped 5 bases from V and 7 bases from J, with 11 bases between. The CDR3: CASSTRGGGELFF. The CDR3, as DNA: TGTGCCAGCAGCACTAGAGGAGGCGGGGAGCTGTTTTTT.

The rearrangement links TRBV7-9 to TRBJ1-1; 8 nucleotides agree with TRBD1. Germline V gene data show CDR1 as SEHNR and CDR2 as FQNEAQ (reference sequence). The CDR3 spans 14 residues. J lost 4 bases, V lost 7 bases, and 8 bases had no gene match. The CDR3 loop reads CASTNTQGATEAFF. The CDR3 nucleotides read TGTGCCAGCACCAATACCCAGGGGGCCACTGAAGCTTTCTTT.

This chain connects TRBV10-2 to TRBJ2-7; D gene uncertain. CDR1 and CDR2 (germline): WSHSY, SAAADI. The V gene lost 2 bases and the J gene lost 6 bases, with 17 bases spanning the gap. CDR3 length: 15 residues. The CDR3 is CASSEPPTGFSEQYF. Here the CDR3 DNA reads TGCGCCAGCAGTGAGCCGCCGACGGGTTTCTCCGAGCAGTACTTC.

The genes are TRBV27 and TRBJ2-7; 13 nucleotides align to TRBD2. Germline V gives CDR1 MNHEY, CDR2 SMNVEV (reference sequence). The CDR3 contains 15 residues. V gave up 2 bases and J gave up 7 bases; unmatched junction bases: 5. As DNA, the CDR3 is TGTGCCAGCAGTTTAGAGGGACTAGCGGGACGAGAGCAGTACTTC. This encodes CASSLEGLAGREQYF.

The CDR3 protein is CASSQAGQENTGELFF. The CDR3 coding sequence is TGCGCCAGCAGCCAAGCGGGACAGGAAAACACCGGGGAGCTGTTTTTT. This sequence joins TRBV4-1 and TRBJ2-2; 8 bases are shared with TRBD1. Per the germline V gene, CDR1 is MGHRA and CDR2 is YSYEKL. The length of the CDR3 is 16 residues. The V segment lost 1 base and the J segment 2 bases; nucleotides outside the gene matches: 3.

There are a few counts of this clone. The chain employs TRBV5-6 and TRBJ2-5; D perhaps matches TRBD1 (5 bases). The CDR3 contains 14 residues. The germline V and J ends were trimmed by 2 bases and 7 bases, with 15 bases remaining between them. The V gene's germline CDR1 is SGHDT and CDR2 YYEEEE. CDR3 sequence (DNA): TGTGCCAGCAGCTTCTCGCAGGGCAGCGTGACCCAGTACTTC. Translation: CASSFSQGSVTQYF.

There are a few counts of this clone. The V gene is TRBV5-4, the J gene TRBJ1-5; TRBD1 matches at 8 bases. Germline lookup yields CDR1 SGHNT and CDR2 YYREEE (reference sequence). CDR3 length equals 14 residues. V gave up 4 bases and J gave up 2 bases; unmatched junction bases: 2. The CDR3 loop reads CASSLTGGNQPQHF. The DNA for the CDR3 is TGTGCCAGCAGCCTGACAGGGGGCAATCAGCCCCAGCATTTT.

This clone appeared a few times. The chain recombines TRBV6-5 with TRBJ2-1; 7 bases align to TRBD2. Germline CDR1 reads MNHEY; CDR2 reads SVGAGI. The CDR3 is 15 amino acids. Trimming took 0 bases from V and 3 from J; bases not matched to a gene: 2. This chain's CDR3 is CASSYSGGVYNEQFF. The DNA of the CDR3 is TGTGCCAGCAGTTACTCTGGGGGGGTCTACAATGAGCAGTTCTTC.

CDR3 region: CATSTGDSYEQYF. CDR3 DNA sequence: TGTGCCACCAGCACAGGGGACTCCTACGAGCAGTACTTC. The genes are TRBV15 and TRBJ2-7; D might be TRBD1 (6 bases). The CDR3 consists of 13 residues. V was shortened by 4 bases and J by 0 bases, with 7 bases between the two germline ends. Germline V gives CDR1 LNHNV, CDR2 YYDKDF (reference sequence).

This chain's CDR3 is CASSEIVQSYNEQFF. DNA of the CDR3: TGTGCCAGCAGTGAAATCGTACAGAGCTACAATGAGCAGTTCTTC. The chain is built from TRBV6-1 and TRBJ2-1; D is ambiguous. Germline loops: CDR1 MNHNS, CDR2 SASEGT. The CDR3 runs 15 residues. The V and J ends lost 2 bases and 3 bases respectively, with 11 bases between them.